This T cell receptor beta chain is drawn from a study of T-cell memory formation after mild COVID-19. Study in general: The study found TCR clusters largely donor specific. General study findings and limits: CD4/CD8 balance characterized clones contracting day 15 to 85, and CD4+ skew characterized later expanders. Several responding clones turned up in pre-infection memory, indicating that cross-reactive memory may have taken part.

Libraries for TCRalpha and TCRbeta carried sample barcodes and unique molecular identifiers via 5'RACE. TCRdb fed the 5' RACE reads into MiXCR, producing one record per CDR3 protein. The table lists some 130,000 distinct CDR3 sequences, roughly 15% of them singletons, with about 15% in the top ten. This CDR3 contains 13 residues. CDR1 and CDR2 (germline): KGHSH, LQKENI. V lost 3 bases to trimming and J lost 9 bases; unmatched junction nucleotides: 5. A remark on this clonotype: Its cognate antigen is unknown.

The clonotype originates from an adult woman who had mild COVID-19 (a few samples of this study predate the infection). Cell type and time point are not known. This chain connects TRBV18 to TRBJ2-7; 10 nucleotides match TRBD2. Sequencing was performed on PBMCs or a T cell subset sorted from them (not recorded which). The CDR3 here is CASSPGLAAGQYF. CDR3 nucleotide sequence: TGTGCCAGCTCACCTGGACTAGCGGCCGGGCAGTACTTC.